What follows is one T cell receptor (beta chain) and its context. A much more abundant neighbour one base away suggests this may be a read error. TCRdb recomputed calls from the PCR reads with MiXCR, one row per CDR3 protein. Among under 800,000 distinct CDR3 sequences, over 25% were seen once, and the ten largest hold 0.75% to 0.8%. The germline CDR1 and CDR2 sequences are SGHTA and FQGNSA. The CDR3 length is 13 residues. This entry belongs to a study of molecular identifiers for immune sequencing clone quantification. The receptor was isolated from a human donor in good health. Some libraries in this study had Jurkat cell RNA spiked in. The V gene is TRBV7-2, the J gene TRBJ2-1; D gene unclear. The specimen was naive CD8+ T cells from blood, with Jurkat cell RNA spiked in. Noted subset: FACS-sorted CD8+CD4-CCR7+CD45RA+ naive T cells. The CDR3 protein is CASSSHPGNEKFF. CDR3 in DNA: TGTGCCAGCAGCTCCCACCCTGGGAATGAGAAGTTCTTC.